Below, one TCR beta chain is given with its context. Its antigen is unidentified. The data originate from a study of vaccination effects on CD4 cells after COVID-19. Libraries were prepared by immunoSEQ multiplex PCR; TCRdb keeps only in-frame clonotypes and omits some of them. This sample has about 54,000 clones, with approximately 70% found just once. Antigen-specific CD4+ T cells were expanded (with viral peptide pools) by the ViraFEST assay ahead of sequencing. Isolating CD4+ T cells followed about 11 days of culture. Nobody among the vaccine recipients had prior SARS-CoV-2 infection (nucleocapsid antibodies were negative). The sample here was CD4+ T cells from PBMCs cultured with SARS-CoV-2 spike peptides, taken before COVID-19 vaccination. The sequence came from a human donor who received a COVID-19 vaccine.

This CDR3 is CASTPGGTGDHSGANVLTF. Here the CDR3 DNA reads TGCGCCAGCACCCCAGGAGGGACAGGGGACCACTCTGGGGCCAACGTCCTGACTTTC. The J gene is TRBJ2-6, the V gene TRBV10-1; 10 positions match TRBD1. The CDR3 is made up of 19 amino acids. V dropped 7 bases and J dropped 0; count of bases not matched to a gene: 12. The germline CDR1 and CDR2 sequences are WNHNN and SYGVQD (reference sequence).